One and the same sample provided the 22 T cell receptor beta chains below, sequenced in a study of T cells after yellow fever vaccination. Each CDR3 protein gets one entry after TCRdb re-called the 5' RACE reads with MiXCR. Of more than 350,000 distinct CDR3 sequences in the sample, around a tenth were seen once. The sequencing here drew on PBMCs, taken on the day of the first yellow fever vaccination. The receptors come from a man between 18 and 29 years old who received the YFV17D yellow fever vaccine.

This clonotype turned up a few times. This rearrangement joins TRBV20-1 to TRBJ1-6; D is unclear. The germline V gene has CDR1 DFQATT and CDR2 SNEGSKA (reference sequence). Trimming stripped 1 base from V and 3 bases from J, with 10 bases between. The CDR3 extends over 15 amino acids. CDR3 sequence: CSARGLELYNSPLHF. The CDR3 DNA sequence: TGCAGTGCTAGAGGGTTAGAGCTCTATAATTCACCCCTCCACTTT.

The genes are TRBV4-3 and TRBJ2-3; D perhaps matches TRBD1 (5 bases). Trimming stripped 2 bases from V and 2 bases from J, with 20 bases between. Germline V gene data show CDR1 as LGHNA and CDR2 as YSLEER. CDR3 length: 18 residues. CDR3 coding DNA: TGCGCCAGCAGCCAACTCGGACACGACGGATACTACACAGATACGCAGTATTTT. Amino acid sequence: CASSQLGHDGYYTDTQYF.

This chain connects TRBV7-2 to TRBJ1-1; 7 positions agree with TRBD1. Germline V gives CDR1 SGHTA, CDR2 FQGNSA. The CDR3 is 14 residues long. V lost 6 bases to trimming and J lost 4 bases; unmatched junction nucleotides: 8. CDR3 region: CASRPRTGRTEAFF. The CDR3 DNA sequence: TGTGCCAGCAGACCGAGGACAGGACGCACTGAAGCTTTCTTT.

The rearrangement links TRBV20-1 to TRBJ2-6; the D gene is possibly TRBD2 (6 bases). CDR3 length: 14 amino acids. Per the germline V gene, CDR1 is DFQATT and CDR2 is SNEGSKA (reference sequence). Trimming took off 6 bases at V and 2 bases at J, with 11 bases between the two ends. The CDR3 DNA reads as TGCAGTGCACAGGAGGGACCTGGGGCCAACGTCCTGACTTTC. Amino acid sequence: CSAQEGPGANVLTF.

This clonotype was observed a handful of times. The CDR3 DNA reads as TGTGCCAGCAGCTTGGACAGGAATGAGAACACTGAAGCTTTCTTT. Amino acids: CASSLDRNENTEAFF. This rearrangement joins TRBV5-4 to TRBJ1-1; D possibly corresponds to TRBD1 (5 bases). Trimming left V 0 bases short and J 1 base short, with 10 bases between. The CDR3 loop spans 15 amino acids. From germline, CDR1 is SGHNT and CDR2 YYREEE (reference sequence).

The table lists this clonotype with many counts. This chain joins TRBV12-3 or TRBV12-4 and TRBJ2-2; TRBD1 aligns across 10 bases. The CDR3 extends over 15 amino acids. V dropped 5 bases and J dropped 4; count of bases not matched to a gene: 4. The CDR3 bases are TGTGCCAGCAGTCCGTGGACAGGGGGCACCGGGGAGCTGTTTTTT. It yields the protein CASSPWTGGTGELFF.

This clonotype was observed a handful of times. The chain joins TRBV11-1 to TRBJ2-1, with 7 bases fitting TRBD1. CDR1 and CDR2 (germline): SGHAT, FQDESV (reference sequence). V was clipped by 0 bases and J by 4 bases; unmatched bases: 15. CDR3 length: 19 residues. DNA of the CDR3: TGTGCCAGCAGCTTAGCAGTTGGGCGACAGGGAGTTGGGTACAATGAGCAGTTCTTC. This gives the protein CASSLAVGRQGVGYNEQFF.

The V gene is TRBV13, the J gene TRBJ2-3; D is possibly TRBD1 or TRBD2 (6 bases each). The CDR3 consists of 15 residues. Between the trimmed V and J ends, which lost 3 bases and 3 bases, there was a span of 13 bases. Germline V gene data show CDR1 as PRHDT and CDR2 as FYEKMQ (reference sequence). CDR3 nucleotides: TGTGCCAGCAGCTTCGGGGGCCGAATTACAGATACGCAGTATTTT. Translating gives CASSFGGRITDTQYF.

Only a few counts were recorded for this clonotype. The chain couples TRBV6-2 or TRBV6-3 to TRBJ2-7; no firm D call. The V gene's germline CDR1 is MNHEY and CDR2 SVGEGT. The V end was cut by 4 bases, the J end by 0 bases, with 7 bases between. This CDR3 is 13 amino acids long. Written as DNA, the CDR3 is TGTGCCAGCAGTTTCCGGAGCTCCTACGAGCAGTACGTC. It specifies CASSFRSSYEQYV.

The chain joins TRBV6-1 to TRBJ1-6; 8 nucleotides align to TRBD1. The J segment lost 0 bases and the V segment lost 6 bases, leaving 10 bases of the junction unmatched. CDR3 size: 18 residues. CDR1 and CDR2 (germline): MNHNS, SASEGT. CDR3 sequence reads: CASRPRTGGSSYNSPLHF. For the CDR3, the DNA is TGTGCCAGCAGGCCCCGTACAGGGGGAAGCTCCTATAATTCACCCCTCCACTTT.

CDR3 sequence reads: CASSVDWRKETQYF. The CDR3 nucleotides read TGTGCCAGCAGCGTGGACTGGCGGAAGGAGACCCAGTACTTC. This chain links TRBV7-2 with TRBJ2-5; D perhaps matches TRBD2 (5 bases). Trimming took off 5 bases at V and 5 bases at J, with 15 bases between the two ends. Germline CDR1 reads SGHTA; CDR2 reads FQGNSA. The CDR3 contains 14 residues. The full variable domain, in which reference TRBV7-2 and TRBJ2-5 provide the parts outside the CDR3, is GAGVSQSPSNKVTEKGKDVELRCDPISGHTALYWYRQSLGQGLEFLIYFQGNSAPDKSGLPSDRFSAERTGGSVSTLTIQRTQQEDSAVYLCASSVDWRKETQYFGPGTRLLVL.

This clonotype was detected only a few times. The chain couples TRBV20-1 to TRBJ2-1, with D hard to call. Germline V gene data show CDR1 as DFQATT and CDR2 as SNEGSKA (reference sequence). The CDR3 sequence is 14 residues long. Trimming removed 3 bases at V and 1 base at J, with 10 bases between. The CDR3 DNA reads TGCAGTGCTAGGTCCAGGCTATCCTACAATGAGCAGTTCTTC. This sequence encodes CSARSRLSYNEQFF.

The V gene is TRBV29-1, the J gene TRBJ1-2; 7 nucleotides align to TRBD1. The CDR3 is 13 residues long. V lost 6 bases, J lost 5 bases, and 9 bases stayed unmatched. Germline lookup yields CDR1 SQVTM and CDR2 ANQGSEA. The CDR3 DNA sequence: TGCAGCGTCGGGGAGACAGGGAGATATGGCTACACCTTC. Protein product: CSVGETGRYGYTF.

This chain links TRBV6-1 with TRBJ2-2; D call uncertain. Germline CDR1 MNHNS, CDR2 SASEGT. V gave up 6 bases and J gave up 7 bases, with 12 bases separating them. This CDR3 region has 13 residues. The CDR3 DNA reads TGTGCCAGCAGGGGCCTCACCGACGGGGAGCTGTTTTTT. Its protein is CASRGLTDGELFF.

The sample holds many counts of this clonotype. The rearrangement uses TRBV6-1 and TRBJ1-1; 7 bases match TRBD1. Germline CDR1 MNHNS, CDR2 SASEGT. The CDR3 sequence is 16 residues long. V shed 1 base, J shed 0 bases, and the junction held 5 bases outside the gene matches. The CDR3 DNA reads as TGTGCCAGCAGTGAAGGACAGGGTCCCATGAACACTGAAGCTTTCTTT. Residues: CASSEGQGPMNTEAFF.

There are many counts of this clonotype. The chain is built from TRBV4-3 and TRBJ2-3; a weak D match, TRBD1 (5 bases). The CDR3 spans 15 residues. Germline-derived CDR1 and CDR2 are LGHNA and YSLEER. V was pared by 4 bases and J by 0 bases, with 11 bases between. CDR3 DNA: TGCGCCAGCAGCCGCCTACAGGAAAGCACAGATACGCAGTATTTT. It codes for CASSRLQESTDTQYF.

This chain uses TRBV7-2 with TRBJ1-5; perhaps TRBD1 as D (5 bases). V lost 5 bases, J lost 15 bases, and 14 bases lay in between. CDR1 SGHTA and CDR2 FQGNSA come from the germline V gene. The CDR3 has 11 amino acids. This CDR3 reads CASSLWGRLHF. CDR3 in DNA: TGTGCCAGCAGCCTTTGGGGCAGACTGCATTTT.

This clonotype was observed a few times. The chain carries TRBV20-1 and TRBJ2-3; the match to TRBD2 covers 9 bases. The CDR3 is 16 amino acids. J lost 2 bases, V lost 3 bases, and 9 bases had no gene match. From germline, CDR1 is DFQATT and CDR2 SNEGSKA (reference sequence). CDR3 bases: TGCAGTGCTAGTCAGCGGGGGGCCTTTATCACAGATACGCAGTATTTT. Protein: CSASQRGAFITDTQYF.

The genes are TRBV20-1 and TRBJ1-5, with a weak D call TRBD1 (6 bases). V lost 3 bases and J lost 4, with 22 bases in between. This CDR3 contains 17 residues. Germline values: CDR1 DFQATT, CDR2 SNEGSKA (reference sequence). CDR3 bases: TGCAGTGCTAGTTTTATCGGTGGCAGGGGCGAGAATCAGCCCCAGCATTTT. This sequence encodes CSASFIGGRGENQPQHF.

As DNA, the CDR3 is TGTGCCAGCACCCTGGACTTTTCAGGGAACACCGGGGAGCTGTTTTTT. Its protein product is CASTLDFSGNTGELFF. The V call is TRBV6-1, the J call TRBJ2-2; D might be TRBD2 (5 bases). V was shortened by 7 bases and J by 1 base, with 16 bases between the two germline ends. This CDR3 spans 16 amino acids. Per the germline V gene, CDR1 is MNHNS and CDR2 is SASEGT.

V gene TRBV11-1 combines with J gene TRBJ2-1; 7 bases are a match to TRBD2. V lost 5 bases, J lost 7 bases, and 17 bases stayed unmatched. The germline CDR1 and CDR2 sequences are SGHAT and FQDESV (reference sequence). This CDR3 is built from 17 residues. As DNA, the CDR3 is TGTGCCAGCAGCAGCCGCATAGCGGGCCCCCCGGGTAATGAGCAGTTCTTC. Translation gives CASSSRIAGPPGNEQFF.

This clonotype was recorded a few times. The genes are TRBV6-1 and TRBJ2-1, with TRBD1 identical over 8 bases. Looked up from germline, CDR1 is MNHNS and CDR2 is SASEGT. This CDR3 region has 15 residues. V dropped 6 bases and J dropped 0; count of bases not matched to a gene: 4. The CDR3 region is CASRSGGSSYNEQFF. DNA for the CDR3: TGTGCCAGCAGGTCAGGGGGCAGCTCCTACAATGAGCAGTTCTTC.